Shown below are 23 T cell receptor beta chains from a single sample sequenced in a study of T cells in Graves' hyperthyroidism and ophthalmopathy. Amplification of TCR beta CDR3 regions was performed using RNA transcripts as template. The HTBI primer set drove a first-round RT-PCR of the TCR CDR3. TCRdb re-derived calls from the multiplex PCR reads in MiXCR, one entry per CDR3 protein. This repertoire shows about 560,000 distinct CDR3 sequences, over 15% found once; its top ten account for 18%. The sequenced sample consisted of blood. These receptors were collected from a woman aged 18-29 years with Graves' hyperthyroidism.

J is TRBJ1-2 and V is TRBV14, with 9 bases aligning to TRBD1. CDR3 size: 15 residues. Per the germline V gene, CDR1 is SGHDN and CDR2 is FVKESK. The ends lost 0 bases at V and 6 bases at J; junction bases unmatched: 5. The CDR3 sequence is CASSQDLQGADGYTF. For the CDR3, the DNA is TGTGCCAGCAGCCAAGATTTACAGGGGGCGGATGGCTACACCTTC.

The V call is TRBV12-3 or TRBV12-4, the J call TRBJ1-5; D is ambiguous. Trimming cost V 3 bases and J 10 bases, with 7 bases left between them. CDR3 size: 11 residues. CDR3 coding DNA: TGTGCCAGCAGTTTGAATGGTCCCCAGCATTTT. Encoded protein: CASSLNGPQHF.

The chain uses TRBV7-8 and TRBJ2-1, with TRBD1 as a possible D gene (7 bases). The CDR3 totals 15 residues. The V end was cut by 5 bases, the J end by 6 bases, with 17 bases between. Per the germline V gene, CDR1 is SGHVS and CDR2 is FQNEAQ. The CDR3 spells CASSRLGQEGNEQFF. The CDR3 coding sequence is TGTGCCAGCAGCCGTCTTGGACAGGAGGGCAATGAGCAGTTCTTC. The full variable domain, rest sourced from reference TRBV7-8 and TRBJ2-1, is GAGVSQSPRYKVAKRGQDVALRCDPISGHVSLFWYQQALGQGPEFLTYFQNEAQLDKSGLPSDRFFAERPEGSVSTLKIQRTQQEDSAVYLCASSRLGQEGNEQFFGPGTRLTVL.

At least ten counts were recorded for this clonotype. The chain couples TRBV20-1 to TRBJ2-1, with D possibly called TRBD1 or TRBD2 (5 bases each). Germline lookup yields CDR1 DFQATT and CDR2 SNEGSKA (reference sequence). V lost 0 bases, J lost 4 bases, and 13 bases lay in between. This CDR3 comprises 15 residues. The CDR3 DNA follows: TGCAGTGCTAGAGAGCTCGGGACCCTTTACAATGAGCAGTTCTTC. Its translation is CSARELGTLYNEQFF.

Here the CDR3 reads CSAVVGIRSNQPQHF. The CDR3 DNA reads as TGCAGTGCCGTGGTCGGGATAAGGAGCAATCAGCCCCAGCATTTT. The chain is built from TRBV20-1 and TRBJ1-5, with no clear D. Trimming stripped 6 bases from V and 1 base from J, with 16 bases between. CDR3 size: 15 residues. Germline CDR1 reads DFQATT; CDR2 reads SNEGSKA (reference sequence).

This clonotype was recorded a few times. This chain uses TRBV6-1 with TRBJ1-5; 9 bases align to TRBD1. The V segment lost 6 bases and the J segment 4 bases; nucleotides outside the gene matches: 7. From germline, CDR1 is MNHNS and CDR2 SASEGT. This CDR3 is 15 amino acids long. The CDR3, as DNA: TGTGCCAGCAGCCAAGGACAGGGGTTAAATCAGCCCCAGCATTTT. It yields the protein CASSQGQGLNQPQHF.

This clonotype was seen many times. The rearrangement joins TRBV12-3 or TRBV12-4 to TRBJ2-3, with D possibly being TRBD1 or TRBD2 (5 bases each). The CDR3 is 15 residues long. The V gene lost 4 bases and the J gene lost 1 base, with 12 bases spanning the gap. The CDR3 reads CASSSPGARTDTQYF. CDR3 DNA: TGTGCCAGCAGTTCCCCCGGGGCCCGCACAGATACGCAGTATTTT.

The CDR3 protein is CASSLLASAPYYEQYF. The CDR3 bases are TGTGCCAGCAGCTTATTGGCTTCAGCCCCATACTACGAGCAGTACTTC. The chain couples TRBV13 to TRBJ2-7; D gene ambiguous. The CDR3 spans 16 residues. Germline V gene sequence: CDR1 PRHDT, CDR2 FYEKMQ (reference sequence). Deletions cut 2 bases from V and 3 bases from J, with 17 bases between.

This clonotype was detected ten times or more. The V gene is TRBV7-3, the J gene TRBJ2-2; weak D call: TRBD2 (6 bases). Trimming stripped 2 bases from V and 4 bases from J, with 14 bases between. The CDR3 covers 16 residues. Germline values: CDR1 SGHTA, CDR2 FQGTGA. CDR3 in amino acids: CASSLVSGRSTGELFF. The CDR3 region has the DNA TGTGCCAGCAGCTTAGTGTCAGGGAGGAGCACCGGGGAGCTGTTTTTT.

This clonotype has ten or more counts. The chain links TRBV28 to TRBJ2-2; 11 positions match TRBD1. V shed 4 bases, J shed 3 bases, and the junction held 1 base outside the gene matches. From germline, CDR1 is MDHEN and CDR2 SYDVKM. This CDR3 is built from 15 residues. The CDR3 here is CASSSGQGDTGELFF. The CDR3 coding sequence is TGTGCCAGCAGTTCGGGACAGGGGGACACCGGGGAGCTGTTTTTT.

This clonotype was recorded at least ten times. The chain recombines TRBV7-2 with TRBJ2-1; D is undetermined. The CDR3 consists of 15 residues. Trimming took 1 base from V and 3 from J, leaving 10 bases between them. The germline V gene encodes CDR1 SGHTA and CDR2 FQGNSA. CDR3 sequence (DNA): TGTGCCAGCAGCTTAGAAGCAGCGCGCTACAATGAGCAGTTCTTC. Protein: CASSLEAARYNEQFF.

This clonotype came up many times. V gene TRBV6-1 combines with J gene TRBJ2-2; no clear D gene. There are 16 residues in the CDR3. Trimming removed 4 bases from V and 5 bases from J, with 17 bases in between. The germline V gene has CDR1 MNHNS and CDR2 SASEGT. CDR3 protein: CASSVWLESDTGELFF. The CDR3 DNA reads TGTGCCAGCAGTGTTTGGTTGGAGAGCGATACCGGGGAGCTGTTTTTT.

In its sample, this clonotype was seen a few times. The rearrangement uses TRBV11-3 and TRBJ2-1; D might be TRBD2 (6 bases). Germline CDR1 and CDR2: SGHNT and YENEEA. This CDR3 is 14 amino acids long. With 3 bases removed from V and 5 bases from J, the gap between germline ends came to 11 bases. This CDR3 is CASSFLGGHNEQFF. The CDR3 nucleotides are TGTGCCAGCAGCTTCCTGGGGGGACACAATGAGCAGTTCTTC. Complete variable domain (other parts from reference TRBV11-3 and TRBJ2-1): EAGVVQSPRYKIIEKKQPVAFWCNPISGHNTLYWYLQNLGQGPELLIRYENEEAVDDSQLPKDRFSAERLKGVDSTLKIQPAELGDSAVYLCASSFLGGHNEQFFGPGTRLTVL.

This clonotype occurred a few times. A read error is possible here, since a much larger clone lies one base away. The CDR3 DNA reads TGTGCCAGCAGCCCCTATTCGGTGAACACTGAAGCTTTCTTT. It is translated as CASSPYSVNTEAFF. The chain recombines TRBV12-3 or TRBV12-4 with TRBJ1-1; D is uncertain. Deletions cut 6 bases from V and 0 bases from J, with 11 bases between. The CDR3 loop spans 14 amino acids.

There are many counts of this clonotype. The J gene is TRBJ1-2, the V gene TRBV7-9; TRBD1 is a possible D gene (5 bases). Germline CDR1 is SEHNR and CDR2 is FQNEAQ (reference sequence). Trimming stripped 5 bases from V and 5 bases from J, with 21 bases between. This CDR3 has 16 amino acids. The CDR3 nucleotides are TGTGCCAGCAGCCCAGAGGGTCTCGGGGGAGGGTATGGCTACACCTTC. Amino acids: CASSPEGLGGGYGYTF.

This clonotype was counted ten times or more. As DNA, the CDR3 is TGTGCCAGCGTTGCGGACTATGGCACAGATACGCAGTATTTT. It codes for CASVADYGTDTQYF. This chain connects TRBV2 to TRBJ2-3, with a tentative D call TRBD2 (6 bases). The CDR3 totals 14 residues. V lost 8 bases and J lost 1, with 13 bases in between. The germline CDR1 and CDR2 sequences are SNHLY and FYNNEI.

This clonotype was seen many times. This chain links TRBV28 with TRBJ2-1; 10 nucleotides line up with TRBD2. The CDR3 has 15 residues. The germline CDR1 and CDR2 sequences are MDHEN and SYDVKM. J lost 4 bases, V lost 4 bases, and 4 bases had no gene match. The DNA of the CDR3 is TGTGCCAGCAGTTCCGGGACTAGCGTATACAATGAGCAGTTCTTC. This codes for CASSSGTSVYNEQFF.

This clonotype was seen a single time. Relative to the germline gene, one junction end is altered; a read error may explain this. The chain recombines TRBV12-3 or TRBV12-4 with TRBJ1-2; D is unclear. This CDR3 has 12 residues. The CDR3 sequence: CANSFDSGGYTF. The CDR3 coding sequence is TGTGCCAACAGTTTTGATTCTGGAGGCTACACCTTC.

This chain links TRBV2 with TRBJ2-5; a possible D gene is TRBD2 (5 bases). Trimming shortened V by 7 bases and J by 4 bases, and 13 bases separated the two germline ends. The V gene's germline CDR1 is SNHLY and CDR2 FYNNEI. This CDR3 is 13 amino acids long. The DNA for the CDR3 is TGTGCCAGCACGATGAAGGCGGGAGAGACCCAGTACTTC. It translates to CASTMKAGETQYF.

This clonotype was seen many times. This chain links TRBV6-2 or TRBV6-3 with TRBJ2-7; D remains ambiguous. Germline V gene data show CDR1 as MNHEY and CDR2 as SVGEGT. The V end lost 6 bases, the J end lost 0 bases, and 15 bases lay between the germline ends. The CDR3 is made up of 15 amino acids. The CDR3 DNA reads as TGTGCCAGCAGCTACACTGGCCGGAGCTCCTACGAGCAGTACTTC. Translating gives CASSYTGRSSYEQYF.

This clonotype was detected many times. The chain links TRBV2 to TRBJ2-5, with D perhaps given as TRBD1 or TRBD2 (5 bases each). The CDR3 has 13 amino acids. Germline V gene data show CDR1 as SNHLY and CDR2 as FYNNEI. V was pared by 10 bases and J by 2 bases, with 14 bases between. The CDR3 bases are TGTGCCAACAAGGGGAGCGAACAAGAGACCCAGTACTTC. It yields the protein CANKGSEQETQYF.

This clonotype was picked up many times. The chain uses TRBV6-1 and TRBJ2-7, with D perhaps TRBD1 (6 bases). CDR3 size: 13 residues. The germline gives CDR1 MNHNS, CDR2 SASEGT. With 5 bases removed from V and 5 bases from J, the gap between germline ends came to 13 bases. The CDR3 loop reads CASSYTQGNEQYF. Written as DNA, the CDR3 is TGTGCCAGCAGTTATACCCAGGGGAACGAGCAGTACTTC.

As for this clonotype: A clone one base away is much larger, so this may be a read error. The V gene is TRBV27, the J gene TRBJ1-1; TRBD1 aligns across 8 bases. Looked up from germline, CDR1 is MNHEY and CDR2 is SMNVEV (reference sequence). This CDR3 is 17 amino acids long. The CDR3 DNA sequence: TGTGCCAGCAGTTTAGGGGACAGGAAGGCCCTGAACACTGAAGCTCTCTTT. Translation: CASSLGDRKALNTEALF.